This is a list of T cell receptor beta chains from one sample in a study of PD-1 blockade in classical Hodgkin lymphoma. Sequencing used immunoSEQ multiplex PCR; TCRdb keeps in-frame clones, though not all of them. The data hold about 58,000 clones, with 75% to 95% observed a single time. Material: peripheral blood mononuclear cells (PBMCs), obtained before the second cycle of nivolumab. These receptor sequences come from a human donor with classical Hodgkin lymphoma. CDR3s include the opening cysteine and the closing phenylalanine or tryptophan. A D gene is named only where the DNA matches it firmly. Not all rows give a size; the values are once, few, many and, for expanded clones, a class.

DNA: TGTGCCTGGGGACAGCAGTTTAATCAGCCCCAGCATTTT
CDR3: CAWGQQFNQPQHF
D: .
V: TRBV30
J: TRBJ1-5
size: .

DNA: TGCGCCAGCAGCTACCGGACAGGGGGCCTTTTCGATAGTTCACCCCTCCACTTT
CDR3: CASSYRTGGLFDSSPLHF
D: TRBD1
V: TRBV5-1
J: TRBJ1-6
size: .

DNA: TGTGCCAGCAGCGAGTCCCAAAACGACAGCTACGAGCAGTACTTC
CDR3: CASSESQNDSYEQYF
D: .
V: TRBV11-3
J: TRBJ2-7
size: .

DNA: TGTGCCAGCAGTTTCCCCATCGGGTCTCCTCTATCAGAGACCCAGTACTTC
CDR3: CASSFPIGSPLSETQYF
D: .
V: TRBV2
J: TRBJ2-5
size: .

DNA: TGTGCCAGCAGTCTCCCGGGCAGGGTTGGCTACACCTTC
CDR3: CASSLPGRVGYTF
D: .
V: TRBV6-5
J: TRBJ1-2
size: few

DNA: TGTGCCTGGAGTTGGGGGAGAGGGACTGAAGCTTTCTTT
CDR3: CAWSWGRGTEAFF
D: .
V: TRBV30
J: TRBJ1-1
size: .

DNA: TGTGCCTGGACGCCGGAGAGAAACTACGAGCAGTACTTC
CDR3: CAWTPERNYEQYF
D: .
V: TRBV30
J: TRBJ2-7
size: .

DNA: TGTGCCAGCAGCCACATGACTAGCGGGAGTAGCTATGAGCAGTTCTTC
CDR3: CASSHMTSGSSYEQFF
D: TRBD2
V: TRBV14
J: TRBJ2-1
size: .

DNA: TGTGCCAGCAGCTTACTGCTCCCGGGACACCAAACCTACGAGCAGTACTTC
CDR3: CASSLLLPGHQTYEQYF
D: .
V: TRBV11-2
J: TRBJ2-7
size: .

DNA: TGCGCCAGCAGCCAAGATCCCCCCAGCGGACGCACAGATACGCAGTATTTT
CDR3: CASSQDPPSGRTDTQYF
D: .
V: TRBV4-1
J: TRBJ2-3
size: .